The clone carrying this T cell receptor (beta chain) was detected only a few times. Its specificity is not known. Naive T cells were sorted: CD4+CD8-CD45RO-CD45RA+ for CD4+, CD8+CD4-CD45RA+CD27bright for CD8+. Each TCR library used about 500 ng of total RNA and a linear amplification protocol. MiXCR, applied by TCRdb to the reads, yields one record per CDR3 protein. The sample has 180,000 or so distinct CDR3 sequences, about four fifths seen once. This sample was taken from a study of healthy donors' naive CD4 and CD8 T cells. Study as a whole: A new alpha primer set targeted every functional IMGT alpha variant. General study points: Homeostatic proliferation of naive T cells was not examined as a bias source. A reported CD4+/CD8+ bias affected most V and J genes in naive cells.

The germline V and J ends were trimmed by 6 bases and 2 bases, with 11 bases remaining between them. Germline CDR1 and CDR2: SQVTM and ANQGSEA. The length of the CDR3 is 12 residues. This chain joins TRBV29-1 and TRBJ2-7; no definite D call. The sequencing input was naive CD4+ and CD8+ T cells sorted from blood, pooled from several donors. The clonotype comes from a pool of human donors in good health; the sample pools cells from several healthy donors. CDR3 in amino acids: CSVLESTYEQYF. CDR3 coding DNA: TGCAGCGTCCTCGAATCGACCTACGAGCAGTACTTC.